A single sample gave rise to the 9 T cell receptor beta chains below, sequenced in a study of blood T cell repertoires in COVID-19. Sequencing used immunoSEQ multiplex PCR; TCRdb keeps in-frame clones, though not all of them. The data hold about 230,000 clones, with approximately 84% observed a single time. Material: peripheral blood. The receptors stem from a man between 45 and 60 years old with active or convalescent COVID-19.

The V gene is TRBV30, the J gene TRBJ1-1; 9 bases are a match to TRBD1. V gave up 4 bases and J gave up 5 bases; unmatched junction bases: 5. The CDR3 is 13 amino acids. Germline lookup yields CDR1 GTSNPN and CDR2 SVGIG (reference sequence). This CDR3 reads CAWIRGQGTEAFF. The DNA of the CDR3 is TGTGCCTGGATCAGAGGACAGGGGACTGAAGCTTTCTTT.

The rearrangement links TRBV19 to TRBJ2-1; 7 bases fit TRBD1. Unmatched junction bases numbered 7, after V lost 6 bases and J lost 8 bases. Looked up from germline, CDR1 is LNHDA and CDR2 is SQIVND (reference sequence). The CDR3 is 13 amino acids. The CDR3 coding sequence is TGTGCCAGTAGCGTCAGGGGGAAGGATGAGCAGTTCTTC. This gives the protein CASSVRGKDEQFF.

The chain combines TRBV5-8 with TRBJ1-4; 8 nucleotides match TRBD1. Germline assignment: CDR1 SGHTS and CDR2 YDEGEE. V lost 1 base and J lost 8; bases outside the gene matches: 4. This CDR3 comprises 14 residues. For the CDR3, the DNA is TGTGCCAGCAGCTTGCAGGGGGCTGAAGAAAAACTGTTTTTT. This gives the protein CASSLQGAEEKLFF.

The chain carries TRBV6-5 and TRBJ1-2; D call uncertain. Trimming took off 7 bases at V and 5 bases at J, with 5 bases between the two ends. CDR1 and CDR2 (germline): MNHEY, SVGAGI. CDR3 size: 10 residues. CDR3 bases: TGTGCCAGCATGGAGTATGGCTACACCTTC. This sequence encodes CASMEYGYTF.

V and J are TRBV7-9 and TRBJ1-3; TRBD1 might be the D (6 bases). Germline V gives CDR1 SEHNR, CDR2 FQNEAQ (reference sequence). V gave up 5 bases and J gave up 0 bases, with 14 bases separating them. This CDR3 is built from 16 residues. CDR3 loop: CASSTYRVSSGNTIYF. The DNA of the CDR3 is TGTGCCAGCAGCACTTACAGGGTGAGCTCTGGAAACACCATATATTTT.

The V call is TRBV28, the J call TRBJ2-3; perhaps TRBD2 as D (5 bases). The CDR3 sequence is 17 residues long. Germline CDR1 MDHEN, CDR2 SYDVKM. Between the trimmed V and J ends, which lost 6 bases and 1 base, there was a span of 20 bases. The CDR3, as DNA: TGTGCCAGCAGCCCTTTGGGCTGGGGAGCGGGCACAGATACGCAGTATTTT. Residues: CASSPLGWGAGTDTQYF.

The chain links TRBV4-1 to TRBJ2-7; 9 bases line up with TRBD2. Losses at the gene ends were 2 bases for V and 2 bases for J; bases not matched to a gene: 4. The germline V gene has CDR1 MGHRA and CDR2 YSYEKL. This CDR3 comprises 15 residues. The CDR3 nucleotides read TGCGCCAGCAGCCAATATGGCGGGGGGGCCTACGAGCAGTACTTC. The encoded protein is CASSQYGGGAYEQYF.

This sequence joins TRBV12-5 and TRBJ2-7; TRBD2 might be the D (7 bases). The CDR3 has 14 amino acids. The V and J ends lost 5 bases and 0 bases respectively, with 11 bases between them. Germline V gives CDR1 LGHNT, CDR2 FRNRAP. The CDR3 region is CASGEGGVSYEQYF. The CDR3 nucleotides are TGTGCTAGTGGTGAGGGGGGGGTCTCCTACGAGCAGTACTTC.

The chain is built from TRBV30 and TRBJ1-2; D is undetermined. Trimming took off 6 bases at V and 2 bases at J, with 10 bases between the two ends. There are 12 residues in the CDR3. Germline-derived CDR1 and CDR2 are GTSNPN and SVGIG (reference sequence). CDR3 in DNA: TGTGCCTGTCGCGGCGCAAACTATGGCTACACCTTC. It yields the protein CACRGANYGYTF.